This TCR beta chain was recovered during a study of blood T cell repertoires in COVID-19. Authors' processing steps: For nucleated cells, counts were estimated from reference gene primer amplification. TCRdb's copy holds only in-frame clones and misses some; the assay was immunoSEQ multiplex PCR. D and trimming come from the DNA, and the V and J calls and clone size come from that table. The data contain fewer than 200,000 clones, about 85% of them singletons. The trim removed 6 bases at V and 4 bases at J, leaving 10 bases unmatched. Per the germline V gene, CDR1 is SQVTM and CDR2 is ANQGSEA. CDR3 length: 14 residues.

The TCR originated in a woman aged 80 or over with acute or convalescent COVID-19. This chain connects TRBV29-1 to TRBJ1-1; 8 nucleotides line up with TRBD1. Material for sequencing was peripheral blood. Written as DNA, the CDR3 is TGCAGCGTCCAAGGACAGGGTGGGGCCACTGAAGCTTTCTTT. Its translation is CSVQGQGGATEAFF. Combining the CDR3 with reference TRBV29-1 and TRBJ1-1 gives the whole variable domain SAVISQKPSRDICQRGTSLTIQCQVDSQVTMMFWYRQQPGQSLTLIATANQGSEATYESGFVIDKFPISRPNLTFSTLTVSNMSPEDSSIYLCSVQGQGGATEAFFGQGTRLTVV.